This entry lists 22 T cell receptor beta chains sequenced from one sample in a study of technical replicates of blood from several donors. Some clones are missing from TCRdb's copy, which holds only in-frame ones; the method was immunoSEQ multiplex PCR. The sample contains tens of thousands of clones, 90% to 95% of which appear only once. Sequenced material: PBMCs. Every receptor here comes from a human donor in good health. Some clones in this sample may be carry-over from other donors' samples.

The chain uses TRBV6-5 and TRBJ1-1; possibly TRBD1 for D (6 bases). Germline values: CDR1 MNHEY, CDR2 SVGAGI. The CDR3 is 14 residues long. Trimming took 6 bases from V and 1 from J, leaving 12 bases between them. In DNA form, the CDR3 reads TGTGCCAGCAGCGACAGGACAGAGAACACTGAAGCTTTCTTT. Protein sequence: CASSDRTENTEAFF.

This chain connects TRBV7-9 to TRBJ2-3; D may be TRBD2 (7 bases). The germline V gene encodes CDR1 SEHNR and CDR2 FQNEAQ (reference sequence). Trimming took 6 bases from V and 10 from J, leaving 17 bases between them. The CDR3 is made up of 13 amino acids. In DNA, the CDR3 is TGTGCCAGCAGTACCATGGGGGGGGCCGCGCAGTATTTT. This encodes CASSTMGGAAQYF.

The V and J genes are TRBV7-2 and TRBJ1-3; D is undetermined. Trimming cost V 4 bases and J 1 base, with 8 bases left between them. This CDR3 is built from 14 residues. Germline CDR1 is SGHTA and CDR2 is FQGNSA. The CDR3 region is CASSSSLSGNTIYF. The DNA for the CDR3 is TGTGCCAGCAGCTCCAGTTTGTCTGGAAACACCATATATTTT.

The CDR3 loop reads CASSVGTGYQETQYF. For the CDR3, the DNA is TGTGCCAGCAGCGTAGGGACAGGGTATCAAGAGACCCAGTACTTC. The V call is TRBV9, the J call TRBJ2-5, with TRBD1 matching over 8 bases. J was trimmed by 2 bases and V by 0 bases; bases with no gene match: 3. Germline CDR1 and CDR2: SGDLS and YYNGEE. The CDR3 consists of 15 residues.

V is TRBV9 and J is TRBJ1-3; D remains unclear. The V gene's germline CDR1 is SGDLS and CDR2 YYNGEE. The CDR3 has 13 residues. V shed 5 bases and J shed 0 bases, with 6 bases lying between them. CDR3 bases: TGTGCCAGCAGGTCGGGCTCTGGAAACACCATATATTTT. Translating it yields CASRSGSGNTIYF.

DNA for the CDR3: TGCGCCAGCAGCCAGGAGGGACAGACGCGGGAAAAACTGTTTTTT. Protein: CASSQEGQTREKLFF. The chain is built from TRBV4-3 and TRBJ1-4; 7 positions agree with TRBD1. J was trimmed by 8 bases and V by 3 bases; bases with no gene match: 9. The germline V gene has CDR1 LGHNA and CDR2 YSLEER. The CDR3 consists of 15 residues.

CDR3 DNA sequence: TGTGCCAGCACCAGCGGGGGTTCGTACGAGCAGTACTTC. This gives the protein CASTSGGSYEQYF. The chain couples TRBV28 to TRBJ2-7, with 8 bases fitting TRBD2. Germline values: CDR1 MDHEN, CDR2 SYDVKM. CDR3 length: 13 residues. With 7 bases clipped from V and 4 bases from J, the junction kept 6 bases outside the gene matches.

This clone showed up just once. CDR3 sequence (DNA): TGTGCCAGCAGTATACAGACGCGATACGAGCAGTACTTC. Translating gives CASSIQTRYEQYF. The chain joins TRBV6-6 to TRBJ2-7; D uncertain. With 5 bases removed from V and 4 bases from J, the gap between germline ends came to 12 bases. Germline loops: CDR1 MNHNY, CDR2 SVGAGI (reference sequence). The length of the CDR3 is 13 residues.

This CDR3 is CSVAIRTANTEAFF. The CDR3 nucleotides are TGCAGCGTCGCTATTAGGACAGCGAACACTGAAGCTTTCTTT. The chain carries TRBV29-1 and TRBJ1-1; the D gene is possibly TRBD1 (6 bases). The germline CDR1 and CDR2 sequences are SQVTM and ANQGSEA. The ends were cut back, 6 bases at V and 1 base at J, with 15 bases in the middle. This CDR3 has 14 amino acids.

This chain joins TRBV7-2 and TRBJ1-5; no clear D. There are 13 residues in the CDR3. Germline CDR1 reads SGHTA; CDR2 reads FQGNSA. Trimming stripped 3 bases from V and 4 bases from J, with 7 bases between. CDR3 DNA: TGTGCCAGCAGCTTGAGGGAAAATCAGCCCCAGCATTTT. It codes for CASSLRENQPQHF. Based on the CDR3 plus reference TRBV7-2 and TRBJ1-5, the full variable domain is GAGVSQSPSNKVTEKGKDVELRCDPISGHTALYWYRQSLGQGLEFLIYFQGNSAPDKSGLPSDRFSAERTGGSVSTLTIQRTQQEDSAVYLCASSLRENQPQHFGDGTRLSIL.

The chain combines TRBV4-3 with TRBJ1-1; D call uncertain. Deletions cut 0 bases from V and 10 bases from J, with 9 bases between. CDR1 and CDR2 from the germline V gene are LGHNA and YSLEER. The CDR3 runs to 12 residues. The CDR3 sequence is CASSQEGRRAFF. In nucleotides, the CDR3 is TGCGCCAGCAGCCAAGAAGGGAGGAGAGCTTTCTTT.

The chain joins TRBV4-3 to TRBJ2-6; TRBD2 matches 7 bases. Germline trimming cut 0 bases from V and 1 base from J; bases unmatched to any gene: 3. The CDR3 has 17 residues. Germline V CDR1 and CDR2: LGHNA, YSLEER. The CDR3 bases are TGCGCCAGCAGCCAAGAAGGGGAGGGATCTGGGGCCAACGTCCTGACTTTC. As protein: CASSQEGEGSGANVLTF.

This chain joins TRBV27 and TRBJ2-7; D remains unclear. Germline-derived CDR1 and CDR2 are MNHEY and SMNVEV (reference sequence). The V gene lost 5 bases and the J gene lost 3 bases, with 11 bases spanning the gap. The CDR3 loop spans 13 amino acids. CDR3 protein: CASSPNAIYEQYF. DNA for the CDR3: TGTGCCAGCAGTCCAAACGCGATCTACGAGCAGTACTTC.

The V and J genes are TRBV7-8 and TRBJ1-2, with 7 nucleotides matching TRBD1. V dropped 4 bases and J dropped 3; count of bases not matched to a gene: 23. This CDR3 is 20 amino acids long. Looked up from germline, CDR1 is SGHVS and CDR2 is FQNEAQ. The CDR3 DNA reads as TGTGCCAGCAGCTCGCGGGGCGCAGGGGGTTCATTGAGTTCGGACTATGGCTACACCTTC. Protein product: CASSSRGAGGSLSSDYGYTF.

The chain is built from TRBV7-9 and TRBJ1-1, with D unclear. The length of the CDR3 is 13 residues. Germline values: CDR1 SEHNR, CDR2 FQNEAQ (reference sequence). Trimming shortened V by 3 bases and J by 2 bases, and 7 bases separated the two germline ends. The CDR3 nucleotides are TGTGCCAGCAGCTTCCAGGCAAACACTGAAGCTTTCTTT. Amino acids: CASSFQANTEAFF.

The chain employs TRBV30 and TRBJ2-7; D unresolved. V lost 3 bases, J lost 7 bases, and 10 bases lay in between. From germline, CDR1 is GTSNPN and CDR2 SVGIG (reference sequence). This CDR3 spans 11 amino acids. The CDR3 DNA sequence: TGTGCCTGGAGCTTCCCCGGGGAGCAGTACTTC. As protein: CAWSFPGEQYF. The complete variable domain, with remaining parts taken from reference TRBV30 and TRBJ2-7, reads SQTIHQWPATLVQPVGSPLSLECTVEGTSNPNLYWYRQAAGRGLQLLFYSVGIGQISSEVPQNLSASRPQDRQFILSSKKLLLSDSGFYLCAWSFPGEQYFGPGTRLTVT.

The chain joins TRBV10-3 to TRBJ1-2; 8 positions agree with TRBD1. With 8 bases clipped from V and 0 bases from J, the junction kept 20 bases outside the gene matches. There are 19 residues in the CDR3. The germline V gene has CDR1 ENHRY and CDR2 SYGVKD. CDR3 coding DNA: TGTGCCATCGGAGGGGGCGCAGGGGGCTACCTAACCGCTAACTATGGCTACACCTTC. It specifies CAIGGGAGGYLTANYGYTF.

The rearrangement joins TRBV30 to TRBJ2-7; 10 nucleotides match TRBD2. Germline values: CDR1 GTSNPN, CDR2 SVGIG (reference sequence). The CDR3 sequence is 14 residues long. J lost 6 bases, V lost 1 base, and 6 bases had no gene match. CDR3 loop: CAWSAGTSVLEQYF. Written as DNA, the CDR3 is TGTGCCTGGAGTGCCGGGACTAGCGTGCTCGAGCAGTACTTC.

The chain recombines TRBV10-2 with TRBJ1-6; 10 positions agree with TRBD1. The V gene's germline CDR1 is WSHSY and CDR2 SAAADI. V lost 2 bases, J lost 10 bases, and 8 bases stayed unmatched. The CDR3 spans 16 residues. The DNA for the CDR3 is TGCGCCAGCAGTGAGCCGGGACAGGGGTCAGGATCACCCCTCCACTTT. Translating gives CASSEPGQGSGSPLHF.

CDR3 sequence reads: CASSQGLPPAGANEQFF. The DNA for the CDR3 is TGCGCCAGCAGCCAAGGCCTCCCCCCTGCGGGAGCCAATGAGCAGTTCTTC. This rearrangement joins TRBV4-1 to TRBJ2-1; 7 bases are shared with TRBD2. The CDR3 length is 17 residues. Germline CDR1 and CDR2: MGHRA and YSYEKL. With 1 base clipped from V and 6 bases from J, the junction kept 12 bases outside the gene matches.

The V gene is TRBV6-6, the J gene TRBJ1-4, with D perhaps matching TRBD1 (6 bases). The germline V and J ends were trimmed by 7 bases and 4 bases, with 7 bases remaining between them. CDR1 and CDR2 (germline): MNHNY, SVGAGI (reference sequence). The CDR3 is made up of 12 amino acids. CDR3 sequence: CASNRVNEKLFF. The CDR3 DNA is TGTGCCAGCAACAGGGTTAATGAAAAACTGTTTTTT.

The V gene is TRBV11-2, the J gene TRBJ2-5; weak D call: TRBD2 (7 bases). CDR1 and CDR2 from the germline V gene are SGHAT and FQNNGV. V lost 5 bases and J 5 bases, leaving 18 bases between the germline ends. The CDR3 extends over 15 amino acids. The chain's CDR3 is CASSRRGAEDETQYF. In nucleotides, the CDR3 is TGTGCCAGCAGCCGCCGGGGGGCCGAGGATGAGACCCAGTACTTC.